A single T cell receptor (beta chain) is shown here with its context. Its antigen is undetermined. This sequence may be a read error, since a much larger clone differs from it by one base. The sample belongs to a study of glioma-infiltrating T cells. At the level of the study: WHO grade II oligodendrogliomas or astrocytomas, plus non-recurrent WHO grade IV glioblastomas, were sampled. Dexamethasone exposure before glioma surgery was limited to six or fewer days. Study-wide results and caveats: Signature shared blood CDR3 motifs were enriched in low-divergence and depleted in high-divergence patients. Gliomas, especially low-grade, showed above-expected tissue-blood divergence; non-neoplastic patients showed below.

Using RNA template, CDR3s of TCR alpha and beta were amplified with iRepertoire arm-PCR. In TCRdb, the multiplex PCR reads were re-called with MiXCR into one record per CDR3 protein. The data hold 300,000 to 450,000 distinct CDR3 sequences, with 41% observed a single time. This TCR was sampled from a human donor with low-grade glioma or glioblastoma, undergoing nonglioma brain surgery, or in good health (not recorded which). Sequenced: glioma tissue, nonneoplastic brain tissue, or PBMCs (not recorded which).

CDR3 sequence (DNA): TGTGCCAGCATGGAGGAGCGGAGCTCCCACGAGCAGTACTTC. As protein: CASMEERSSHEQYF. The rearrangement links TRBV6-5 to TRBJ2-7, with D possibly TRBD2 on 5 matching bases. Germline CDR1 and CDR2: MNHEY and SVGAGI. The CDR3 runs 14 residues.